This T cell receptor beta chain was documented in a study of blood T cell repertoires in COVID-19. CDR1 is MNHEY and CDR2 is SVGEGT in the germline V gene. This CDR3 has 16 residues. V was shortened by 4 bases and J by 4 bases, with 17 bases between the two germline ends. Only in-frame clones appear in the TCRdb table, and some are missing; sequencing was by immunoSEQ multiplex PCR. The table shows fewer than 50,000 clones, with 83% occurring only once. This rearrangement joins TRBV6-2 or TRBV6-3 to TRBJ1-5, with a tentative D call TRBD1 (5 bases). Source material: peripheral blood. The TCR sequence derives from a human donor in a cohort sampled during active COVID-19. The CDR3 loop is CASSSDSTELNQPQHF. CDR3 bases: TGTGCCAGCAGTTCAGACTCGACAGAGCTTAATCAGCCCCAGCATTTT.